The rows below give T cell receptor beta chains drawn from one sample of a study of T-cell memory formation after mild COVID-19. TCRdb used MiXCR to reprocess the 5' RACE reads, holding one entry per CDR3 protein. Found here are about 140,000 distinct CDR3 sequences, about 23% of them singletons; the top ten hold roughly 25%. Sample: PBMCs or a T cell subset sorted from them (not recorded which). These receptors were collected from an adult woman who had mild COVID-19 (a few samples of this study predate the infection). Cell type and time point are not known. The CDR3 runs from the conserved cysteine through the conserved F or W. The D gene is left open where the match is weak. Clone size is stated in some rows and not others, as once, few, many or a class when expanded.

TRBV5-1	few	TRBJ1-2	-	CASGGLPAGGYTF	TGCGCCAGTGGGGGACTTCCAGCGGGAGGCTACACCTTC
TRBV9	many	TRBJ2-1	TRBD2	CASSVTSGWVNEQFF	TGTGCCAGCAGCGTCACTAGCGGGTGGGTCAATGAGCAGTTCTTC
TRBV5-1	few	TRBJ2-7	-	CASSHERYEQYF	TGCGCCAGCAGCCACGAACGTTACGAGCAGTACTTC
TRBV3-1	-	TRBJ1-1	-	CASSPDGPGTEAFF	TGTGCCAGCAGCCCGGACGGTCCGGGCACTGAAGCTTTCTTT
TRBV29-1	-	TRBJ2-1	TRBD1	CSVEGQGVSSYNEQFF	TGCAGCGTCGAGGGACAGGGGGTGAGCTCCTACAATGAGCAGTTCTTC
TRBV7-9	-	TRBJ1-2	-	CASSLALGDGYTF	TGTGCCAGCAGCTTAGCGCTCGGGGATGGCTACACCTTC
TRBV2	-	TRBJ2-7	TRBD1	CASEGQASVEQYF	TGTGCCAGCGAAGGACAGGCTTCGGTCGAGCAGTACTTC
TRBV19	few	TRBJ2-7	TRBD1	CASSIKGQGAPGSYEQYF	TGTGCCAGTAGTATCAAAGGACAGGGGGCTCCAGGCTCCTACGAGCAGTACTTC
TRBV29-1	-	TRBJ1-1	-	CSVVGNTEAFF	TGCAGCGTTGTTGGGAACACTGAAGCTTTCTTT
TRBV20-1	few	TRBJ2-4	-	CSARARYIQYF	TGCAGTGCTAGAGCACGATACATTCAGTACTTC
TRBV27	-	TRBJ1-1	TRBD1	CASSPGQGASEAFF	TGTGCCAGCAGTCCGGGACAGGGGGCGTCTGAAGCTTTCTTT
TRBV6-2/TRBV6-3	-	TRBJ2-3	-	CASSPRTVGTDTQYF	TGTGCCAGCAGTCCGCGCACTGTGGGCACAGATACGCAGTATTTT
TRBV7-9	-	TRBJ1-2	-	CASSFPLNLYGYTF	TGTGCCAGCAGCTTTCCCCTTAACCTCTATGGCTACACCTTC
TRBV20-1	-	TRBJ1-1	TRBD1	CSARGRQGAEAFF	TGCAGTGCTAGAGGGCGACAGGGGGCGGAAGCTTTCTTT
TRBV9	few	TRBJ1-2	-	CASSVGGRAFGYGYTF	TGTGCCAGCAGCGTAGGAGGCAGGGCTTTCGGCTATGGCTACACCTTC
TRBV9	-	TRBJ2-2	-	CASRAHPGELFF	TGTGCCAGCAGGGCCCACCCTGGGGAGCTGTTTTTT
TRBV7-9	-	TRBJ2-3	-	CASSLAAPVAQYF	TGTGCCAGCAGCTTAGCCGCCCCGGTAGCGCAGTATTTT